This entry lists 17 T cell receptor beta chains sequenced from one sample in a study of T cell responses to AZD1222 COVID-19 vaccine. TCRdb keeps only in-frame clones here, not all; method: immunoSEQ multiplex PCR. The table lists about 270,000 clones, about 94% of them singletons. Source: peripheral blood, taken 28 days after the second AZD1222 dose. These receptors were collected from an adult who received the AZD1222 COVID-19 vaccine.

This chain links TRBV30 with TRBJ1-3; D unresolved. Germline V gene lookup returns CDR1 GTSNPN and CDR2 SVGIG (reference sequence). With 2 bases removed from V and 7 bases from J, the gap between germline ends came to 18 bases. The CDR3 is 15 residues long. The CDR3 protein is CAWSFEDPNENTIYF. In nucleotides, the CDR3 is TGTGCCTGGAGTTTCGAGGATCCCAATGAGAACACCATATATTTT.

Only one count was recorded for this clone. This chain connects TRBV5-1 to TRBJ1-2, with 10 bases that match TRBD1. Germline V gene sequence: CDR1 SGHRS, CDR2 YFSETQ. This CDR3 is 14 amino acids long. With 0 bases clipped from V and 4 bases from J, the junction kept 0 bases outside the gene matches. Here the CDR3 reads CASSLGDRGYGYTF. In nucleotides, the CDR3 is TGCGCCAGCAGCTTGGGGGACAGGGGCTATGGCTACACCTTC.

The chain joins TRBV19 to TRBJ1-1, with D possibly TRBD1 on 5 matching bases. CDR1 and CDR2 (germline): LNHDA, SQIVND (reference sequence). The CDR3 has 13 amino acids. The V end was cut by 6 bases, the J end by 6 bases, with 14 bases between. This CDR3 reads CASSRWGEAEAFF. The CDR3 DNA reads TGTGCCAGTAGCCGTTGGGGGGAGGCTGAAGCTTTCTTT. The full variable domain, its missing parts supplied by reference TRBV19 and TRBJ1-1, is DGGITQSPKYLFRKEGQNVTLSCEQNLNHDAMYWYRQDPGQGLRLIYYSQIVNDFQKGDIAEGYSVSREKKESFPLTVTSAQKNPTAFYLCASSRWGEAEAFFGQGTRLTVV.

This rearrangement joins TRBV10-3 to TRBJ2-1; TRBD1 might be the D (6 bases). V shed 1 base and J shed 5 bases, with 12 bases lying between them. CDR1 is ENHRY and CDR2 is SYGVKD in the germline V gene. The CDR3 has 15 residues. DNA for the CDR3: TGTGCCATCAGTGAGTGGGTTGACAGGCACAATGAGCAGTTCTTC. Its translation: CAISEWVDRHNEQFF.

The chain employs TRBV28 and TRBJ2-3; 9 positions match TRBD2. Germline V lookup: CDR1 MDHEN, CDR2 SYDVKM. Losses at the gene ends were 5 bases for V and 0 bases for J; bases not matched to a gene: 9. This CDR3 has 17 residues. The CDR3 DNA follows: TGTGCCAGCAGTCCGCCAGGACTAGCGAAAAGCACAGATACGCAGTATTTT. Protein sequence: CASSPPGLAKSTDTQYF.

The J gene is TRBJ2-2, the V gene TRBV5-1; a weak D match, TRBD2 (6 bases). The germline gives CDR1 SGHRS, CDR2 YFSETQ. The CDR3 consists of 17 residues. Trimming pared 3 bases from V and 5 bases from J, leaving 20 bases between. This CDR3 is CASSSSLGGPRTGELFF. For the CDR3, the DNA is TGCGCCAGCAGCTCCTCTCTAGGAGGGCCGAGGACCGGGGAGCTGTTTTTT.

The chain joins TRBV5-4 to TRBJ1-4, with TRBD1 matching over 7 bases. The ends lost 4 bases at V and 8 bases at J; junction bases unmatched: 5. CDR1 SGHNT and CDR2 YYREEE come from the germline V gene (reference sequence). This CDR3 spans 13 amino acids. In DNA form, the CDR3 reads TGTGCCAGCAGCCTTAGACAGGGAGAAAAACTGTTTTTT. Translation: CASSLRQGEKLFF. Drawing the rest from reference TRBV5-4 and TRBJ1-4, the complete variable domain is ETGVTQSPTHLIKTRGQQVTLRCSSQSGHNTVSWYQQALGQGPQFIFQYYREEENGRGNFPPRFSGLQFPNYSSELNVNALELDDSALYLCASSLRQGEKLFFGSGTQLSVL.

CDR3: CSADGTSNQETQYF. The CDR3 DNA sequence: TGCAGCGCTGACGGGACCTCCAACCAAGAGACCCAGTACTTC. The gene calls are TRBV29-1 and TRBJ2-5; D could derive from TRBD1 or TRBD2 (5 bases each). Trimming shortened V by 7 bases and J by 0 bases, and 15 bases separated the two germline ends. This CDR3 region has 14 residues. CDR1 and CDR2 from the germline V gene are SQVTM and ANQGSEA. The variable domain in full, with the rest retrieved from reference TRBV29-1 and TRBJ2-5, is SAVISQKPSRDICQRGTSLTIQCQVDSQVTMMFWYRQQPGQSLTLIATANQGSEATYESGFVIDKFPISRPNLTFSTLTVSNMSPEDSSIYLCSADGTSNQETQYFGPGTRLLVL.

The V gene is TRBV4-1, the J gene TRBJ2-1; tentatively, D is TRBD2 (5 bases). Germline values: CDR1 MGHRA, CDR2 YSYEKL. The V and J ends lost 4 bases and 3 bases respectively, with 10 bases between them. There are 14 residues in the CDR3. In DNA form, the CDR3 reads TGCGCCAGCAGCCCCCAGCGGTTCTACAATGAGCAGTTCTTC. It translates to CASSPQRFYNEQFF.

Written as DNA, the CDR3 is TGTGCCAGCAGTTTCCGAACTGAAGCTTTCTTT. Amino acid sequence: CASSFRTEAFF. This sequence joins TRBV28 and TRBJ1-1; D gene unclear. Germline CDR1 reads MDHEN; CDR2 reads SYDVKM. V lost 3 bases, J lost 5 bases, and 4 bases lay in between. CDR3 size: 11 residues.

This clone appeared a few times. This chain links TRBV27 with TRBJ2-1, with D tentatively TRBD1 or TRBD2 (5 bases each). Germline V gene sequence: CDR1 MNHEY, CDR2 SMNVEV (reference sequence). V was shortened by 8 bases and J by 6 bases, with 11 bases between the two germline ends. The CDR3 is made up of 12 amino acids. CDR3 DNA: TGTGCCAGCGGTACTAGGGGCAATGAGCAGTTCTTC. It is translated as CASGTRGNEQFF.

V and J are TRBV29-1 and TRBJ2-3; 10 bases map to TRBD2. Germline V CDR1 and CDR2: SQVTM, ANQGSEA. This CDR3 has 15 residues. With V trimmed by 4 bases and J by 2 bases, 6 bases remained unmatched. CDR3 sequence reads: CSVGLAGGPTDTQYF. In nucleotides, the CDR3 is TGCAGCGTTGGGTTAGCGGGAGGCCCCACAGATACGCAGTATTTT.

The chain uses TRBV19 and TRBJ2-1; the D gene is possibly TRBD2 (5 bases). Trimming took off 5 bases at V and 2 bases at J, with 25 bases between the two ends. This CDR3 is 19 amino acids long. Germline V gene sequence: CDR1 LNHDA, CDR2 SQIVND (reference sequence). The CDR3 sequence is CASSFFPLPSNPTYNEQFF. The CDR3 coding sequence is TGTGCCAGTAGTTTCTTTCCCCTTCCTAGCAACCCTACCTACAATGAGCAGTTCTTC.

The chain combines TRBV5-4 with TRBJ2-4; D might be TRBD1 (5 bases). Germline CDR1 is SGHNT and CDR2 is YYREEE (reference sequence). V lost 5 bases and J 5 bases, leaving 11 bases between the germline ends. This CDR3 comprises 13 residues. The CDR3 loop is CASSRGQENIQYF. CDR3 coding DNA: TGTGCCAGCAGTAGGGGCCAAGAAAACATTCAGTACTTC.

The V gene is TRBV15, the J gene TRBJ1-3; D is ambiguous. The V gene lost 1 base and the J gene lost 0 bases, with 16 bases spanning the gap. The germline gives CDR1 LNHNV, CDR2 YYDKDF (reference sequence). There are 18 residues in the CDR3. The DNA for the CDR3 is TGTGCCACCAGCAGAGTACGGGCCGCCCCGAGCTCTGGAAACACCATATATTTT. Protein: CATSRVRAAPSSGNTIYF. The full variable domain, with the rest looked up from reference TRBV15 and TRBJ1-3, is DAMVIQNPRYQVTQFGKPVTLSCSQTLNHNVMYWYQQKSSQAPKLLFHYYDKDFNNEADTPDNFQSRRPNTSFCFLDIRSPGLGDTAMYLCATSRVRAAPSSGNTIYFGEGSWLTVV.

The chain links TRBV2 to TRBJ1-5, with unresolved D. Germline V CDR1 and CDR2: SNHLY, FYNNEI. CDR3 size: 14 residues. Trimming left V 6 bases short and J 2 bases short, with 11 bases between. CDR3 in DNA: TGTGCCAGCAGGAGGTATTATGGCAATCAGCCCCAGCATTTT. Protein product: CASRRYYGNQPQHF. Complete variable domain (other parts from reference TRBV2 and TRBJ1-5): EPEVTQTPSHQVTQMGQEVILRCVPISNHLYFYWYRQILGQKVEFLVSFYNNEISEKSEIFDDQFSVERPDGSNFTLKIRSTKLEDSAMYFCASRRYYGNQPQHFGDGTRLSIL.

The chain couples TRBV12-3 or TRBV12-4 to TRBJ2-1; D is ambiguous. The V end was cut by 8 bases, the J end by 3 bases, with 2 bases between. This CDR3 comprises 10 residues. The CDR3 bases are TGTGCCAGCGGCTACAATGAGCAGTTCTTC. The encoded protein is CASGYNEQFF.